The 32 T cell receptor beta chains presented below share a single source sample, sequenced in a study of cytomegalovirus exposure and HLA in healthy donors. A multiplex PCR was run with 60 Vbeta primers and 13 Jbeta primers. Only in-frame clones appear in the TCRdb table, and some are missing; sequencing was by immunoSEQ multiplex PCR. Counted here are around 45,000 clones, 72% occurring once; the ten biggest clones make up 5.5% to 7%. The specimen was PBMCs. The receptors shown here come from a man in his thirties or forties in good health and CMV-seronegative.

This clone showed up just a few times. For the CDR3, the DNA is TGTGCCAGCAGTTACTCCGGGGACAGCTCCTACGAGCAGTACTTC. Protein: CASSYSGDSSYEQYF. The chain joins TRBV6-5 to TRBJ2-7; 7 nucleotides match TRBD1. V dropped 0 bases and J dropped 0; count of bases not matched to a gene: 2. From germline, CDR1 is MNHEY and CDR2 SVGAGI. This CDR3 has 15 amino acids.

The J gene is TRBJ2-1, the V gene TRBV5-1; 7 bases fit TRBD2. The CDR3 contains 18 residues. Germline V CDR1 and CDR2: SGHRS, YFSETQ. The V and J ends lost 0 bases and 0 bases, in that order; junction bases with no gene match: 9. This CDR3 is CASSLARLAVSSYNEQFF. CDR3 DNA: TGCGCCAGCAGCTTGGCCCGGCTAGCGGTTAGCTCCTACAATGAGCAGTTCTTC.

This chain links TRBV7-9 with TRBJ1-1, with TRBD1 matching 7 bases. V lost 1 base and J lost 6; bases outside the gene matches: 8. The CDR3 totals 15 residues. Germline V gene data show CDR1 as SEHNR and CDR2 as FQNEAQ (reference sequence). CDR3 nucleotides: TGTGCCAGCAGCTTAGGACAGGGAAATAATGCTGAAGCTTTCTTT. Protein product: CASSLGQGNNAEAFF.

The chain employs TRBV5-4 and TRBJ2-7, with a tentative D call TRBD1 (6 bases). The CDR3 spans 15 residues. Trimming left V 0 bases short and J 2 bases short, with 12 bases between. Germline V gene lookup returns CDR1 SGHNT and CDR2 YYREEE (reference sequence). CDR3 bases: TGTGCCAGCAGCTTGGCCGGGACAATTACCTACGAGCAGTACTTC. Translation gives CASSLAGTITYEQYF.

This sequence joins TRBV10-3 and TRBJ2-7; no reliable D call. Deletions cut 4 bases from V and 3 bases from J, with 7 bases between. This CDR3 contains 12 residues. In germline, CDR1 is ENHRY, CDR2 SYGVKD. The DNA of the CDR3 is TGTGCCATCAGTGGATCAGACTACGAGCAGTACTTC. This translates into CAISGSDYEQYF.

This clone was picked up a small number of times. The chain is built from TRBV29-1 and TRBJ1-1; possibly TRBD1 for D (5 bases). This CDR3 comprises 14 residues. Between the trimmed V and J ends, which lost 7 bases and 2 bases, there was a span of 17 bases. Germline values: CDR1 SQVTM, CDR2 ANQGSEA. CDR3 in amino acids: CSAGDWLVNTEAFF. In nucleotides, the CDR3 is TGCAGCGCTGGGGACTGGTTGGTCAACACTGAAGCTTTCTTT.

The chain combines TRBV12-5 with TRBJ2-3; TRBD1 is a possible D gene (6 bases). The V and J ends lost 1 base and 4 bases respectively, with 12 bases between them. The CDR3 runs to 15 residues. Germline-derived CDR1 and CDR2 are LGHNT and FRNRAP. The CDR3 DNA reads as TGTGCTAGTGGTTTGGCCGCCCCAGGGGCAGATACGCAGTATTTT. Its translation: CASGLAAPGADTQYF. The variable domain in full, completed from reference TRBV12-5 and TRBJ2-3, reads DARVTQTPRHKVTEMGQEVTMRCQPILGHNTVFWYRQTMMQGLELLAYFRNRAPLDDSGMPKDRFSAEMPDATLATLKIQPSEPRDSAVYFCASGLAAPGADTQYFGPGTRLTVL.

The V and J genes are TRBV13 and TRBJ2-5; TRBD2 agrees at 9 bases. CDR3 length: 14 amino acids. Germline V gene sequence: CDR1 PRHDT, CDR2 FYEKMQ (reference sequence). Trimming took 2 bases from V and 5 from J; bases not matched to a gene: 3. CDR3 nucleotide sequence: TGTGCCAGCAGCTTAAGCGGGAGGCAGGAGACCCAGTACTTC. It encodes CASSLSGRQETQYF.

The V call is TRBV9, the J call TRBJ2-4, with 8 bases lining up with TRBD2. CDR1 SGDLS and CDR2 YYNGEE come from the germline V gene. The CDR3 runs to 17 residues. V was pared by 0 bases and J by 0 bases, with 5 bases of the junction left unmatched. CDR3 sequence (DNA): TGTGCCAGCAGCGTAGGGTTACTAGCGGTAGCCAAAAACATTCAGTACTTC. It specifies CASSVGLLAVAKNIQYF.

This chain joins TRBV11-2 and TRBJ2-1; TRBD2 matches at 8 bases. The germline CDR1 and CDR2 sequences are SGHAT and FQNNGV. V dropped 5 bases and J dropped 2; count of bases not matched to a gene: 8. The CDR3 is 16 amino acids. The CDR3 is CASSDLAGRPYNEQFF. CDR3 coding DNA: TGTGCCAGCAGCGATTTAGCGGGACGCCCCTACAATGAGCAGTTCTTC.

This clone was counted once. The chain has TRBV2 and TRBJ2-3; perhaps TRBD2 as D (6 bases). This CDR3 has 14 residues. Trimming left V 7 bases short and J 5 bases short, with 16 bases between. Germline loops: CDR1 SNHLY, CDR2 FYNNEI. The CDR3 loop reads CASKVGWGEDTQYF. The DNA for the CDR3 is TGTGCCAGCAAGGTGGGGTGGGGGGAAGATACGCAGTATTTT.

This chain links TRBV6-1 with TRBJ2-5; perhaps TRBD2 as D (6 bases). Germline assignment: CDR1 MNHNS and CDR2 SASEGT. V was pared by 0 bases and J by 4 bases, with 12 bases between. The CDR3 runs to 15 residues. CDR3 DNA sequence: TGTGCCAGCAGTGAAGCCGATAGCGGAGGAGAGACCCAGTACTTC. Protein: CASSEADSGGETQYF.

This chain links TRBV2 with TRBJ2-5, with 9 bases matching TRBD1. The V gene's germline CDR1 is SNHLY and CDR2 FYNNEI. Trimming removed 6 bases from V and 2 bases from J; junction bases left unmatched: 7. This CDR3 is built from 15 residues. The CDR3 DNA is TGTGCCAGCAGAGGACAGGGGATCGTACAAGAGACCCAGTACTTC. Its protein is CASRGQGIVQETQYF.

The rearrangement uses TRBV5-1 and TRBJ2-1; a weak D match, TRBD2 (7 bases). Germline V gene lookup returns CDR1 SGHRS and CDR2 YFSETQ. Trimming took 6 bases from V and 4 from J, leaving 20 bases between them. The length of the CDR3 is 16 residues. CDR3 nucleotide sequence: TGCGCCAGCAAGGGGGGGCTCCTAGCCGAATACAATGAGCAGTTCTTC. Translated, it gives CASKGGLLAEYNEQFF.

A note on this clone: Because it lacks the conserved phenylalanine or tryptophan at the end, this CDR3 is likely a read error. This rearrangement joins TRBV25-1 to TRBJ2-3, with 11 bases matching TRBD2. The V gene's germline CDR1 is MGHDK and CDR2 SYGVNS. The CDR3 runs to 15 residues. CDR3 protein: CACSGDSGRAYTQYV. CDR3 bases: TGTGCCTGCAGTGGGGATAGCGGGAGGGCATATACGCAGTATGTT.

The chain carries TRBV7-8 and TRBJ2-3; 8 nucleotides line up with TRBD2. Germline trimming cut 3 bases from V and 10 bases from J; bases unmatched to any gene: 12. Per the germline V gene, CDR1 is SGHVS and CDR2 is FQNEAQ. CDR3 length equals 15 residues. CDR3 loop: CASSFGGRGVGPQYF. The CDR3 DNA follows: TGTGCCAGCAGCTTCGGAGGGCGGGGGGTTGGTCCGCAGTATTTT.

The table lists this clone with a few counts. The CDR3 DNA sequence: TGTGCCAGCAGGACAGGGTTGTATATCGTGCAGTACTTC. Residues: CASRTGLYIVQYF. This chain links TRBV6-1 with TRBJ2-7; the match to TRBD1 covers 7 bases. V lost 6 bases to trimming and J lost 9 bases; unmatched junction nucleotides: 11. Germline V gene data show CDR1 as MNHNS and CDR2 as SASEGT. The CDR3 length is 13 residues.

CDR3 sequence: CASSLVQGPGNTIYF. The DNA of the CDR3 is TGTGCCAGCAGCTTAGTTCAGGGGCCTGGAAACACCATATATTTT. V gene TRBV7-9 combines with J gene TRBJ1-3; possibly TRBD1 for D (6 bases). The length of the CDR3 is 15 residues. Germline V CDR1 and CDR2: SEHNR, FQNEAQ (reference sequence). V was shortened by 1 base and J by 2 bases, with 9 bases between the two germline ends.

As for this clone: At one of its ends the junction is not consistent with the germline gene, which may arise from a read error. J is TRBJ1-2 and V is TRBV7-9, with D unresolved. The CDR3 length is 12 residues. Germline values: CDR1 SEHNR, CDR2 FQNEAQ (reference sequence). The CDR3 bases are TGTTCCAGCAGCTTATCCTTTTATGGCTACACCTTC. Translating gives CSSSLSFYGYTF. The variable domain in full, completed from reference TRBV7-9 and TRBJ1-2, reads DTGVSQNPRHKITKRGQNVTFRCDPISEHNRLYWYRQTLGQGPEFLTYFQNEAQLEKSRLLSDRFSAERPKGSFSTLEIQRTEQGDSAMYLCSSSLSFYGYTFGSGTRLTVV.

This clone appeared a single time. This sequence joins TRBV7-6 and TRBJ2-1; 7 bases agree with TRBD1. Germline CDR1 is SGHVS and CDR2 is FNYEAQ. With V trimmed by 3 bases and J by 3 bases, 2 bases remained unmatched. The CDR3 sequence is 14 residues long. The CDR3 loop reads CASSLGTVYNEQFF. Written as DNA, the CDR3 is TGTGCCAGCAGCTTGGGGACAGTCTACAATGAGCAGTTCTTC. Looking up the rest from reference TRBV7-6 and TRBJ2-1 gives the full variable domain: GAGVSQSPRYKVTKRGQDVALRCDPISGHVSLYWYRQALGQGPEFLTYFNYEAQQDKSGLPNDRFSAERPEGSISTLTIQRTEQRDSAMYRCASSLGTVYNEQFFGPGTRLTVL.

The V call is TRBV19, the J call TRBJ2-1; TRBD1 matches at 9 bases. This CDR3 is 16 amino acids long. V was pared by 5 bases and J by 3 bases, with 8 bases of the junction left unmatched. Germline V gene sequence: CDR1 LNHDA, CDR2 SQIVND (reference sequence). CDR3 sequence reads: CASSPSTGGIYNEQFF. The CDR3 nucleotides are TGTGCCAGTAGTCCCAGTACAGGGGGCATCTACAATGAGCAGTTCTTC.

This clone was counted only a few times. The chain uses TRBV19 and TRBJ1-5, with 7 bases matching TRBD1. Looked up from germline, CDR1 is LNHDA and CDR2 is SQIVND (reference sequence). The CDR3 has 12 residues. V shed 11 bases, J shed 5 bases, and the junction held 6 bases outside the gene matches. The CDR3 DNA is TGTGCCGGCGGACAGGAGTATCAGCCCCAGCATTTT. Amino acids: CAGGQEYQPQHF.

The chain couples TRBV6-5 to TRBJ1-1, with 9 bases matching TRBD1. J gave up 3 bases and V 4 bases, and 6 bases lay outside the gene matches. CDR1 is MNHEY and CDR2 is SVGAGI in the germline V gene. The CDR3 sequence is 15 residues long. CDR3 region: CASSFGTGLDTEAFF. The CDR3 DNA reads as TGTGCCAGCAGTTTCGGGACAGGGTTGGACACTGAAGCTTTCTTT.

V gene TRBV10-2 combines with J gene TRBJ2-1; 10 nucleotides agree with TRBD2. The V and J ends lost 6 bases and 2 bases, in that order; junction bases with no gene match: 4. This CDR3 contains 15 residues. Germline V gene sequence: CDR1 WSHSY, CDR2 SAAADI. CDR3 nucleotides: TGCGCCAGCAGCTCTCTAGCGGGAGCCTACAATGAGCAGTTCTTC. Protein sequence: CASSSLAGAYNEQFF.

This rearrangement joins TRBV6-6 to TRBJ1-1, with 10 positions matching TRBD1. The V gene's germline CDR1 is MNHNY and CDR2 SVGAGI (reference sequence). Trimming at V came to 5 bases and at J to 5 bases, leaving 8 bases not matched to a gene. The CDR3 totals 15 residues. CDR3 loop: CASSHRDRGGTEAFF. The CDR3 DNA reads TGTGCCAGCAGTCACAGGGACAGGGGTGGGACTGAAGCTTTCTTT.

This sequence joins TRBV19 and TRBJ2-2; the match to TRBD2 covers 12 bases. The V gene's germline CDR1 is LNHDA and CDR2 SQIVND (reference sequence). This CDR3 is 17 amino acids long. After removal of 5 bases from V and 5 bases from J, the junction contained 9 bases not matched to a gene. The CDR3 region has the DNA TGTGCCAGTAGTTCCCGGACTAGCGGGATGGTGACCGGGGAGCTGTTTTTT. Translation: CASSSRTSGMVTGELFF.

The rearrangement links TRBV5-1 to TRBJ2-2; 11 nucleotides agree with TRBD1. The junction had 4 bases not matched to a gene; V was cut back by 0 bases and J by 6 bases. Germline values: CDR1 SGHRS, CDR2 YFSETQ. CDR3 length equals 16 residues. CDR3 amino acids: CASSLDGQGAPGELFF. CDR3 DNA: TGCGCCAGCAGCTTGGATGGACAGGGGGCCCCCGGGGAGCTGTTTTTT. The entire variable domain, with the rest obtained from reference TRBV5-1 and TRBJ2-2, is as follows: KAGVTQTPRYLIKTRGQQVTLSCSPISGHRSVSWYQQTPGQGLQFLFEYFSETQRNKGNFPGRFSGRQFSNSRSEMNVSTLELGDSALYLCASSLDGQGAPGELFFGEGSRLTVL.

The chain carries TRBV5-1 and TRBJ2-1, with TRBD1 matching over 9 bases. V lost 4 bases to trimming and J lost 7 bases; unmatched junction nucleotides: 6. CDR1 is SGHRS, CDR2 YFSETQ, per germline. This CDR3 has 14 residues. The CDR3 coding sequence is TGCGCCAGCAGCCGGGACAGGGAAGGGAATGAGCAGTTCTTC. Protein sequence: CASSRDREGNEQFF.

The chain is built from TRBV25-1 and TRBJ2-7; TRBD2 might be the D (5 bases). V gave up 11 bases and J gave up 7 bases, with 24 bases separating them. Germline V gene lookup returns CDR1 MGHDK and CDR2 SYGVNS. The CDR3 runs 14 residues. CDR3 sequence reads: CAPSPRGLRGEQYF. DNA of the CDR3: TGTGCCCCCTCCCCGCGCGGACTCAGAGGAGAGCAGTACTTC.

The V call is TRBV19, the J call TRBJ2-7; a possible D gene is TRBD2 (6 bases). CDR1 is LNHDA and CDR2 is SQIVND in the germline V gene (reference sequence). The CDR3 contains 14 residues. V lost 3 bases to trimming and J lost 7 bases, with 16 bases between them. CDR3 residues: CASSMQSRAGEQYF. The CDR3 DNA sequence: TGTGCCAGTAGTATGCAGAGCAGAGCGGGTGAGCAGTACTTC.

V is TRBV2 and J is TRBJ2-7, with 7 bases that match TRBD2. With V trimmed by 3 bases and J by 7 bases, 12 bases remained unmatched. Per germline, CDR1 SNHLY and CDR2 FYNNEI. This CDR3 comprises 15 residues. The DNA of the CDR3 is TGTGCCAGCAGTGACCGGGGGACGGGAGGTTGGGAGCAGTACTTC. Translating it yields CASSDRGTGGWEQYF.

The genes are TRBV7-9 and TRBJ1-1; 7 bases align to TRBD1. The CDR3 loop spans 15 amino acids. CDR1 and CDR2 (germline): SEHNR, FQNEAQ (reference sequence). J gave up 0 bases and V 5 bases, and 6 bases lay outside the gene matches. The CDR3 region has the DNA TGTGCCAGCAGCCTTCGACAGGGAATGAACACTGAAGCTTTCTTT. Translated, it gives CASSLRQGMNTEAFF.